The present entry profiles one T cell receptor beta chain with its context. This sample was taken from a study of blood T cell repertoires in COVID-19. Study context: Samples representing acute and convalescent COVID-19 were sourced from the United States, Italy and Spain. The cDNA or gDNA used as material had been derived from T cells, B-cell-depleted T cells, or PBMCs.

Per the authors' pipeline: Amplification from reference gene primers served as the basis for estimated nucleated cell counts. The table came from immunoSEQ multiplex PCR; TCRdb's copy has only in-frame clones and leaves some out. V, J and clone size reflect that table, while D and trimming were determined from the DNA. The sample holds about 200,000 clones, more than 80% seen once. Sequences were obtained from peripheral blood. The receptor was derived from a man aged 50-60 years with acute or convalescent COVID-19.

DNA of the CDR3: TGTGCCGCTCAGGGTAATCAAGAGACCCAGTACTTC. It encodes CAAQGNQETQYF. The V gene is TRBV6-5, the J gene TRBJ2-5, with D possibly TRBD1 on 5 matching bases. This CDR3 is built from 12 residues. Germline assignment: CDR1 MNHEY and CDR2 SVGAGI. V lost 11 bases, J lost 2 bases, and 12 bases lay in between.